The 4 T cell receptor beta chains given below trace back to one sample, sequenced in a study of T cells in tumors after PD-1 blockade. Using immunoSEQ multiplex PCR, the repertoire was profiled, and TCRdb retains in-frame clones only, with some absent. The sample contains about 59,000 clones, around four fifths of which appear only once. The specimen comprised PBMCs, sampled before anti-PD-1 treatment. Receptors originate from a human donor with basal cell carcinoma.

V gene TRBV19 combines with J gene TRBJ1-2; TRBD1 matches 7 bases. This CDR3 is 15 amino acids long. Germline V gene data show CDR1 as LNHDA and CDR2 as SQIVND (reference sequence). J lost 2 bases, V lost 6 bases, and 9 bases had no gene match. The CDR3 DNA reads TGTGCCAGTAGAGTCGATACCAGGGGGAACTATGGCTACACCTTC. This sequence encodes CASRVDTRGNYGYTF.

The rearrangement links TRBV7-9 to TRBJ2-5; D remains unclear. Trimming shortened V by 2 bases and J by 5 bases, and 6 bases separated the two germline ends. Per germline, CDR1 SEHNR and CDR2 FQNEAQ (reference sequence). This CDR3 contains 12 residues. The CDR3 here is CASSLRLETQYF. CDR3 coding DNA: TGTGCCAGCAGCTTACGTTTGGAGACCCAGTACTTC. Supplemented by reference TRBV7-9 and TRBJ2-5, the full variable domain reads DTGVSQNPRHKITKRGQNVTFRCDPISEHNRLYWYRQTLGQGPEFLTYFQNEAQLEKSRLLSDRFSAERPKGSFSTLEIQRTEQGDSAMYLCASSLRLETQYFGPGTRLLVL.

CDR3 DNA: TGTGCCAGCAGCTGGGGGGAGGACACTGAAGCTTTCTTT. This translates into CASSWGEDTEAFF. The V call is TRBV7-9, the J call TRBJ1-1, with D possibly matching TRBD1 (5 bases). The CDR3 is 13 amino acids. Germline V gene data show CDR1 as SEHNR and CDR2 as FQNEAQ (reference sequence). V lost 4 bases, J lost 3 bases, and 9 bases lay in between. Drawing the rest from reference TRBV7-9 and TRBJ1-1, the complete variable domain is DTGVSQNPRHKITKRGQNVTFRCDPISEHNRLYWYRQTLGQGPEFLTYFQNEAQLEKSRLLSDRFSAERPKGSFSTLEIQRTEQGDSAMYLCASSWGEDTEAFFGQGTRLTVV.

This chain links TRBV11-1 with TRBJ1-1; no clear D. In germline, CDR1 is SGHAT, CDR2 FQDESV (reference sequence). Trimming removed 9 bases at V and 0 bases at J, with 17 bases between. CDR3 length: 15 residues. The CDR3 region is CASRAGFGLNTEAFF. CDR3 nucleotides: TGTGCCAGTCGAGCGGGGTTCGGTCTGAACACTGAAGCTTTCTTT.